This T cell receptor (beta chain) was sequenced for a study of cytomegalovirus exposure and HLA in healthy donors. Primers for the PCR totalled 60 Vbeta and 13 Jbeta. The protocol was immunoSEQ multiplex PCR, while the TCRdb copy is restricted to in-frame clones and leaves out a portion. The sample contains more than 85,000 clones, approximately 83% of which appear only once. The V and J ends lost 5 bases and 0 bases respectively, with 11 bases between them. The CDR3 has 15 amino acids. From germline, CDR1 is SNHLY and CDR2 FYNNEI. This chain links TRBV2 with TRBJ1-5; D perhaps matches TRBD1 (5 bases). This receptor was identified in a man in his forties in good health and CMV-seronegative. The sequenced material came from PBMCs. The CDR3 DNA sequence: TGTGCCAGCAGTCAGGGTTGGGGTAGCAATCAGCCCCAGCATTTT. It yields the protein CASSQGWGSNQPQHF.